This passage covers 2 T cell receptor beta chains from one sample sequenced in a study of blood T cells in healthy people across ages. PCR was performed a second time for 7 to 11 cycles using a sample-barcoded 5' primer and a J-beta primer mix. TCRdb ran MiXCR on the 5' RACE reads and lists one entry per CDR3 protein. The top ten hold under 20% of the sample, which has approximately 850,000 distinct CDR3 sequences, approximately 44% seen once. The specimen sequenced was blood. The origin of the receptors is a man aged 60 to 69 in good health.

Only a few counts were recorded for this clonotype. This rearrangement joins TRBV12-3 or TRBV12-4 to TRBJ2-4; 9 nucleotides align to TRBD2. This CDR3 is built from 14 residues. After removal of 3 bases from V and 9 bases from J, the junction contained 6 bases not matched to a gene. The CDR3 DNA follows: TGTGCCAGCAGTTTTGGGCGGGGGGGAGTCATTCAGTACTTC. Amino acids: CASSFGRGGVIQYF.

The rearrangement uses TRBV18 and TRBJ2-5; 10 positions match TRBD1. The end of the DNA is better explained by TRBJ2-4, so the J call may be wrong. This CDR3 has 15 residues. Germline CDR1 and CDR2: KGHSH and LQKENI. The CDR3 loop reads CASSHGQGGKNIQYF. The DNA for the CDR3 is TGTGCCAGCTCACACGGACAGGGGGGAAAAAACATTCAGTACTTC.